Below, 5 T cell receptor beta chains from the same sample are listed, as sequenced in a study of OX40 agonist ivuxolimab in advanced cancers. Sequencing was performed with immunoSEQ multiplex PCR; in TCRdb, only in-frame clones are kept and a portion is missing. Of about 70,000 clones listed, less than 90% are singletons. This specimen consisted of CD4+ or CD8+ T cells sorted from blood, obtained in a trial of the OX40 agonist ivuxolimab. The receptors derive from an adult with an advanced solid tumor such as melanoma, head and neck, liver or kidney cancer.

The chain links TRBV7-6 to TRBJ1-6; D is undetermined. Per germline, CDR1 SGHVS and CDR2 FNYEAQ. V was clipped by 4 bases and J by 7 bases, with 8 bases between them. The CDR3 totals 13 residues. Here the CDR3 reads CASSSNWNSPLHF. The DNA of the CDR3 is TGTGCCAGCAGCTCTAACTGGAATTCACCCCTCCACTTT.

The gene calls are TRBV11-1 and TRBJ2-3, with D possibly matching TRBD2 (5 bases). The CDR3 length is 13 residues. Germline V gives CDR1 SGHAT, CDR2 FQDESV (reference sequence). V was shortened by 6 bases and J by 7 bases, with 14 bases between the two germline ends. The CDR3, as DNA: TGTGCCAGCAGGGATCCCACGGGGAATACGCAGTATTTT. Protein sequence: CASRDPTGNTQYF.

The V gene is TRBV10-3, the J gene TRBJ2-1; weak D call: TRBD2 (5 bases). CDR1 and CDR2 from the germline V gene are ENHRY and SYGVKD. V was trimmed by 3 bases and J by 9 bases, leaving 18 bases between them. CDR3 size: 15 residues. DNA of the CDR3: TGTGCCATCAGTGAAGGCACCCCCAAGGCGGGTGAGCAGTTCTTC. Translated, it gives CAISEGTPKAGEQFF.

This chain links TRBV30 with TRBJ2-7; 7 nucleotides line up with TRBD2. V was clipped by 7 bases and J by 0 bases; unmatched bases: 9. The CDR3 has 14 residues. Germline V gene lookup returns CDR1 GTSNPN and CDR2 SVGIG (reference sequence). The DNA of the CDR3 is TGTGCCTCGTCCCGGGGGAGGGCCTCCTACGAGCAGTACTTC. This codes for CASSRGRASYEQYF.

V and J are TRBV7-8 and TRBJ2-1; 9 bases line up with TRBD2. CDR1 is SGHVS, CDR2 FQNEAQ, per germline. The CDR3 is 13 residues long. Trimming took 9 bases from V and 5 from J; bases not matched to a gene: 5. CDR3: CASGSGRHNEQFF. CDR3 sequence (DNA): TGTGCCAGTGGAAGCGGGAGGCACAATGAGCAGTTCTTC.